Included here is one T cell receptor (beta chain) sequence, with context. The CDR3 is 15 residues long. Trimming removed 5 bases at V and 7 bases at J, with 20 bases between. Germline-derived CDR1 and CDR2 are MGHRA and YSYEKL. The entry originates in a study of shared clonotypes between healthy human individuals. Study as a whole: Ranging from 18 to 49 in age, donors were two women and a few men.

The input for sorted-subset replicate PCRs was approximately 210 ng DNA, 25,000 to 35,000 T cell genomes. Clones were read by immunoSEQ multiplex PCR, and TCRdb kept only the in-frame ones, dropping some. The sample gives around 120,000 clones, around 71% of which show up once; about 25% is in the top ten. This chain uses TRBV4-1 with TRBJ1-2; no clear D. This sequence originates from a woman in her 30s in good health. The sequencing sample was made of memory CD8+ T cells sorted from blood. Specified subset: CD45RO+ cells pooled with CCR7-negative TemRA cells. CDR3 nucleotide sequence: TGCGCCAGCAGCTCACCCGGGCGGGAGGCGGGTGGCTACACCTTC. Translation gives CASSSPGREAGGYTF.